These T cell receptor beta chains were read from a single sample in a study of T-cell memory formation after mild COVID-19. TCRdb independently ran MiXCR on the 5' RACE reads; one entry per CDR3 protein. Counted here are roughly 370,000 distinct CDR3 sequences, approximately 15% occurring once; the ten biggest clones make up 20% to 25%. Sequenced: PBMCs or a T cell subset sorted from them (not recorded which). These receptors were collected from a man aged 18 to 29 who had mild COVID-19 (a few samples of this study predate the infection). Cell type and time point are not known. Both conserved end residues are part of each CDR3. Each record gives: D gene, V gene, J gene, clone size, CDR3 protein, CDR3 DNA. D genes are given only for firm matches. Only part of the rows carry a size: once, few, many, or a class if the clone is expanded.

NA	TRBV6-5	TRBJ2-1	few	CASSLGTFYEQFF	TGTGCCAGCAGTTTGGGGACTTTCTATGAGCAGTTCTTC
NA	TRBV12-3/TRBV12-4	TRBJ1-2	NA	CASSGVPQRYSFYGYTF	TGTGCCAGCAGTGGGGTCCCACAGAGATATTCTTTCTATGGCTACACCTTC
TRBD2	TRBV12-3/TRBV12-4	TRBJ2-3	few	CASSRRLGAGGLTDTQYF	TGTGCCAGCAGTCGACGACTTGGAGCGGGGGGCCTCACAGATACGCAGTATTTT
NA	TRBV9	TRBJ2-1	few	CASSVVLGSYNEQFF	TGTGCCAGCAGCGTAGTTTTAGGGTCCTACAATGAGCAGTTCTTC
TRBD2	TRBV4-1	TRBJ2-5	few	CASSLEIGGQETQYF	TGCGCCAGCAGCCTAGAAATCGGGGGGCAAGAGACCCAGTACTTC
NA	TRBV7-9	TRBJ2-3	NA	CASSPWGLTDTQYF	TGTGCCAGCAGCCCGTGGGGCTTAACAGATACGCAGTATTTT
NA	TRBV5-1	TRBJ2-3	few	CASHDTGTDTQYF	TGCGCCAGCCATGACACAGGGACAGATACGCAGTATTTT
TRBD2	TRBV5-1	TRBJ2-7	NA	CASSLEAAGGHEQYF	TGCGCCAGCAGCTTGGAGGCAGCGGGGGGCCACGAGCAGTACTTC
NA	TRBV5-1	TRBJ1-6	NA	CASSLRQGKVENSPLHF	TGCGCCAGCAGCTTGCGCCAGGGGAAGGTAGAAAATTCACCCCTCCACTTT
NA	TRBV4-3	TRBJ1-5	NA	CASSQEGQPDQPQHF	TGCGCCAGCAGCCAAGAGGGTCAGCCTGATCAGCCCCAGCATTTT
NA	TRBV29-1	TRBJ1-3	NA	CSVRQSSGNTIYF	TGCAGCGTCCGACAGTCTTCTGGAAACACCATATATTTT
NA	TRBV5-1	TRBJ2-3	NA	CASSMADNPSTDTQYF	TGCGCCAGCAGCATGGCGGATAATCCTAGCACAGATACGCAGTATTTT
NA	TRBV21-1	TRBJ2-4	NA	CASSKAGGTDPSDDIQYF	TGTGCCAGCAGCAAAGCGGGCGGGACAGATCCTAGCGACGACATTCAGTACTTC
TRBD2	TRBV2	TRBJ2-2	few	CASSDWKAGAGELFF	TGTGCCAGCAGTGATTGGAAGGCGGGGGCCGGGGAGCTGTTTTTT
NA	TRBV7-2	TRBJ2-6	NA	CASSGRNSGANVLTF	TGTGCCAGCAGCGGACGAAACTCTGGGGCCAACGTCCTGACTTTC